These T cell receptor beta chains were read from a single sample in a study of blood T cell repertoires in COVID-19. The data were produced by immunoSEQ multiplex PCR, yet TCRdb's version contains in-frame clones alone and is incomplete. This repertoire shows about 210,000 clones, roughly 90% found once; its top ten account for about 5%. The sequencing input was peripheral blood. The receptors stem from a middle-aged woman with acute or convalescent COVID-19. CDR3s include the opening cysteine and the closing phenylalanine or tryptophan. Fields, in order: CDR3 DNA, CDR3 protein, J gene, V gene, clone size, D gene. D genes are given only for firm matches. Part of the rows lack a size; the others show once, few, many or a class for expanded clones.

CDR3 DNA: TGTGCCAGCAGGGAAACAGGGGGCTCCGGGGAGCTGTTTTTT; CDR3 protein: CASRETGGSGELFF; J gene: TRBJ2-2; V gene: TRBV25-1; clone size: .; D gene: TRBD1
CDR3 DNA: TGTGCCAGCAGTTACCCTCCAACAGTTCCTGGAAACACCATATATTTT; CDR3 protein: CASSYPPTVPGNTIYF; J gene: TRBJ1-3; V gene: TRBV11-2; clone size: .; D gene: .
CDR3 DNA: TGTGCCAGCAGTAAACGTGGGGGGGGAGGGAACACCATATATTTT; CDR3 protein: CASSKRGGGGNTIYF; J gene: TRBJ1-3; V gene: TRBV6-5; clone size: few; D gene: .
CDR3 DNA: TGTGCCAGCAGTCCCGCGAGCGGGGGGCCCAATGAGCAGTTCTTC; CDR3 protein: CASSPASGGPNEQFF; J gene: TRBJ2-1; V gene: TRBV6-4; clone size: .; D gene: TRBD2
CDR3 DNA: TGCGCCAGCAGCCAAGAGAGGACTCTCGGTGAGCAGTTCTTC; CDR3 protein: CASSQERTLGEQFF; J gene: TRBJ2-1; V gene: TRBV4-1; clone size: .; D gene: .
CDR3 DNA: TGTGCCAGCAGCCGTATCGGATCCTCAGGGTACACCTTC; CDR3 protein: CASSRIGSSGYTF; J gene: TRBJ1-2; V gene: TRBV4-2; clone size: .; D gene: .
CDR3 DNA: TGTGCCAGCAGCCTACAGGGGGGCACCGGGGAGCTGTTTTTT; CDR3 protein: CASSLQGGTGELFF; J gene: TRBJ2-2; V gene: TRBV3-1/TRBV3-2; clone size: few; D gene: TRBD1
CDR3 DNA: TGTGCCAGCAGTTCCGTGACAGGGGTCGGAAACACCATATATTTT; CDR3 protein: CASSSVTGVGNTIYF; J gene: TRBJ1-3; V gene: TRBV2; clone size: .; D gene: TRBD1
CDR3 DNA: TGTGCCAGCAGGGGACTAGCGGGGAGCGATGAGCAGTTCTTC; CDR3 protein: CASRGLAGSDEQFF; J gene: TRBJ2-1; V gene: TRBV25-1; clone size: .; D gene: TRBD2
CDR3 DNA: TGTGCCAGCACTATACACGCAGGGGACAGTCAAGAGACCCAGTACTTC; CDR3 protein: CASTIHAGDSQETQYF; J gene: TRBJ2-5; V gene: TRBV2; clone size: .; D gene: TRBD1
CDR3 DNA: TGTGCCAGCAGCCAAGAGGGCATACCTAACTATGGCTACACCTTC; CDR3 protein: CASSQEGIPNYGYTF; J gene: TRBJ1-2; V gene: TRBV3-1/TRBV3-2; clone size: few; D gene: .
CDR3 DNA: TGTGCCAGCAGCCGAGCGGGGGGGTCCACTAATGAAAAACTGTTTTTT; CDR3 protein: CASSRAGGSTNEKLFF; J gene: TRBJ1-4; V gene: TRBV14; clone size: few; D gene: .
CDR3 DNA: TGCGCCAGCAGTCAATCGCCACAGGGGGATCTGAACACTGAAGCTTTCTTT; CDR3 protein: CASSQSPQGDLNTEAFF; J gene: TRBJ1-1; V gene: TRBV23-1; clone size: .; D gene: TRBD1
CDR3 DNA: TGTGCCAGCAGCGAAAAGATTCAGGTCCGCACAGATACGCAGTATTTT; CDR3 protein: CASSEKIQVRTDTQYF; J gene: TRBJ2-3; V gene: TRBV6-1; clone size: .; D gene: .
CDR3 DNA: TGCAGTGCTAGTCAGGCAGGGGCAACTAATGAAAAACTGTTTTTT; CDR3 protein: CSASQAGATNEKLFF; J gene: TRBJ1-4; V gene: TRBV20-1; clone size: .; D gene: .
CDR3 DNA: TGTGCCAGCTCAATAACTCGGGGGAATTCACCCCTCCACTTT; CDR3 protein: CASSITRGNSPLHF; J gene: TRBJ1-6; V gene: TRBV18; clone size: .; D gene: .
CDR3 DNA: TGCGCCAGCAGCTTGACAGGGGATAATTCACCCCTCCACTTT; CDR3 protein: CASSLTGDNSPLHF; J gene: TRBJ1-6; V gene: TRBV5-1; clone size: .; D gene: TRBD1
CDR3 DNA: TGTGCCAGCAGTTCAGCAGGGGAGGGGGCAGATACGCAGTATTTT; CDR3 protein: CASSSAGEGADTQYF; J gene: TRBJ2-3; V gene: TRBV2; clone size: .; D gene: .
CDR3 DNA: TGTGCCAGCAGCAGTTCCAGGGTTAACACTGAAGCTTTCTTT; CDR3 protein: CASSSSRVNTEAFF; J gene: TRBJ1-1; V gene: TRBV4-2; clone size: .; D gene: .
CDR3 DNA: TGTGCCAGCAGTTACGCCACAGGGGAAAGGGGGTATGGCTACACCTTC; CDR3 protein: CASSYATGERGYGYTF; J gene: TRBJ1-2; V gene: TRBV6-6; clone size: .; D gene: TRBD1
CDR3 DNA: TGTGCCAGCAGTTCGCACAGGGACTATGGCTACACCTTC; CDR3 protein: CASSSHRDYGYTF; J gene: TRBJ1-2; V gene: TRBV12-3/TRBV12-4; clone size: .; D gene: .
CDR3 DNA: TGTGCCAGCAGTCTCCGGGGGGGCGCGAGGACTGAAGCTTTCTTT; CDR3 protein: CASSLRGGARTEAFF; J gene: TRBJ1-1; V gene: TRBV27; clone size: .; D gene: .
CDR3 DNA: TGTGCCAGCAGTATACAGGGGCGAAGTGAAAAACTGTTTTTT; CDR3 protein: CASSIQGRSEKLFF; J gene: TRBJ1-4; V gene: TRBV2; clone size: .; D gene: TRBD1
CDR3 DNA: TGTGCCAGCAGTCCGGCGGGAGGGGGGACTGAAGCTTTCTTT; CDR3 protein: CASSPAGGGTEAFF; J gene: TRBJ1-1; V gene: TRBV27; clone size: .; D gene: .
CDR3 DNA: TGTGCCAGCAGCCAAAGGACAGGACTCAAAAACATTCAGTACTTC; CDR3 protein: CASSQRTGLKNIQYF; J gene: TRBJ2-4; V gene: TRBV11-2; clone size: .; D gene: TRBD1
CDR3 DNA: TGTGCCAGCAGTCTGGGACAGGGCCGGGAAAAACTGTTTTTT; CDR3 protein: CASSLGQGREKLFF; J gene: TRBJ1-4; V gene: TRBV6-6; clone size: .; D gene: TRBD1
CDR3 DNA: TGTGCCAGCAGTGAGGTCGGAGGGGTTGAAGCTTTCTTT; CDR3 protein: CASSEVGGVEAFF; J gene: TRBJ1-1; V gene: TRBV2; clone size: once; D gene: .
CDR3 DNA: TGCGCCAGCAGTGAGTCGGGGACAACGGGCTACACCTTC; CDR3 protein: CASSESGTTGYTF; J gene: TRBJ1-2; V gene: TRBV10-1; clone size: .; D gene: .
CDR3 DNA: TGTGCCAGCAGCCAAGTTGGGACAGGGAAGGGGGATGAAGCTTTCTTT; CDR3 protein: CASSQVGTGKGDEAFF; J gene: TRBJ1-1; V gene: TRBV3-1/TRBV3-2; clone size: .; D gene: TRBD1
CDR3 DNA: TGTGCCAGTACCCTTTCTCCCACAGGGGGCGCGTCTATGAACACTGAAGCTTTCTTT; CDR3 protein: CASTLSPTGGASMNTEAFF; J gene: TRBJ1-1; V gene: TRBV19; clone size: .; D gene: TRBD1
CDR3 DNA: TGTGCCACCAGTGACCGGAGACTAGCGGGTGTTGGGGCCAACGTCCTGACTTTC; CDR3 protein: CATSDRRLAGVGANVLTF; J gene: TRBJ2-6; V gene: TRBV24-1; clone size: .; D gene: TRBD2
CDR3 DNA: TGTGCCAGCAGCTTGCGACCGGGACTGCATGAGCAGTTCTTC; CDR3 protein: CASSLRPGLHEQFF; J gene: TRBJ2-1; V gene: TRBV7-6; clone size: .; D gene: .
CDR3 DNA: TGTGCCAGCAGCAGCGGGGGGGCTTCAGATACGCAGTATTTT; CDR3 protein: CASSSGGASDTQYF; J gene: TRBJ2-3; V gene: TRBV2; clone size: .; D gene: TRBD2
CDR3 DNA: TGTGCCACCAGGGACAGCTTCTCTGGAAACACCATATATTTT; CDR3 protein: CATRDSFSGNTIYF; J gene: TRBJ1-3; V gene: TRBV3-1/TRBV3-2; clone size: .; D gene: TRBD1
CDR3 DNA: TGTGCCAGCAGCCACAGGGGGCAGGATTCACCCCTCCACTTT; CDR3 protein: CASSHRGQDSPLHF; J gene: TRBJ1-6; V gene: TRBV3-1/TRBV3-2; clone size: .; D gene: TRBD1
CDR3 DNA: TGCGCCAGCAGCTTTACCAGCGGGGGTTTAGCCACCGGGGAGCTGTTTTTT; CDR3 protein: CASSFTSGGLATGELFF; J gene: TRBJ2-2; V gene: TRBV5-1; clone size: .; D gene: TRBD2
CDR3 DNA: TGTGCCAGCAGCTTTACTAATTCCCTGAATGGCTACACCTTC; CDR3 protein: CASSFTNSLNGYTF; J gene: TRBJ1-2; V gene: TRBV7-8; clone size: .; D gene: .
CDR3 DNA: TGTGCCACCGTAACTAAGGGGGCGGGGGGTTACAATGAGCAGTTCTTC; CDR3 protein: CATVTKGAGGYNEQFF; J gene: TRBJ2-1; V gene: TRBV11-2; clone size: .; D gene: .
CDR3 DNA: TGCGCCAGCAGCCGCGGACTAGCGGGGGGCGCCGGAGGCTTCGATGAGCAGTTCTTC; CDR3 protein: CASSRGLAGGAGGFDEQFF; J gene: TRBJ2-1; V gene: TRBV4-1; clone size: .; D gene: TRBD2
CDR3 DNA: TGTGCCAGCAGTGAATCGCCGGGTGGGTACTATGGCTACACCTTC; CDR3 protein: CASSESPGGYYGYTF; J gene: TRBJ1-2; V gene: TRBV6-1; clone size: .; D gene: .
CDR3 DNA: TGTGCCAGCAGTACATGGACAGGGGGCTATGGCTACACCTTC; CDR3 protein: CASSTWTGGYGYTF; J gene: TRBJ1-2; V gene: TRBV6-5; clone size: .; D gene: TRBD1